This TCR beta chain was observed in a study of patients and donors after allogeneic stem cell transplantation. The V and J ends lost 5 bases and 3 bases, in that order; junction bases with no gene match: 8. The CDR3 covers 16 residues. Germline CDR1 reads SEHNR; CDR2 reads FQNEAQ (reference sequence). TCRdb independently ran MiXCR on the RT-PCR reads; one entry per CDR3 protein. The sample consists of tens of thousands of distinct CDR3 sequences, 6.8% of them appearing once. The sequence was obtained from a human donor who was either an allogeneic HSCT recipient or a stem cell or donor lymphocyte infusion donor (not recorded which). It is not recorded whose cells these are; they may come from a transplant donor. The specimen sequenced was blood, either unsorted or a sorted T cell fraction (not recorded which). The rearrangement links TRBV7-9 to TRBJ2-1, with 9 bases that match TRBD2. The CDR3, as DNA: TGTGCCAGCAGCCCCCCGGCGGGAGGGTTCTACAATGAGCAGTTCTTC. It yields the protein CASSPPAGGFYNEQFF.